What follows describes a single T cell receptor beta chain. The target of this receptor is not known. The input lacks base qualities; no much larger clone sits a single base away. This entry belongs to a study of a mutant IDH1 vaccine in newly diagnosed glioma (dated by TCRdb to about 2021). About the study as a whole: Vaccination began 4-6 weeks after radiotherapy alone, or alongside temozolomide cycles in the chemotherapy-containing groups. Of the 25 to 35 treated patients, 62.5% were male and approximately 40% were female, and a mean age of roughly 40 years was recorded. For exploratory analyses, approximately 25 treated patients had longitudinal TCRB deep sequencing done wherever samples were available. Peripheral blood was drawn at six visits: V03 (baseline), V05, V07, V10, V12 and V13. The week-35 safety follow-up took place at visit V12, and the week-47 end of study took place at visit V13. Prior to enrollment, patients had been given standard therapy consisting of radiotherapy alone, temozolomide alone, or radiochemotherapy with temozolomide, with the combination given to most patients.

What this sample's time point label stands for: week 35, safety follow-up. Every vaccine dose consisted of 300 ug of a 20-mer mutant IDH1 peptide in Montanide, administered subcutaneously together with topical imiquimod. Patients were given eight vaccinations, in weeks 1, 3, 5, 7, 11, 15, 19 and 23, which matched visits V03 through V10. The donors had newly diagnosed IDH1-mutant astrocytomas of WHO grade 3 or 4 that showed loss of nuclear ATRX. The samples were drawn from NOA16, a multicentre, single-arm, open-label phase I trial in Germany that tested a mutant IDH1 peptide vaccine in humans for the first time. Genomic DNA for TCRB sequencing was isolated from EDTA blood with the DNeasy Blood and Tissue Kit. What the work shows at the level of the full study, not this receptor alone: Pseudoprogression seemed to be unrelated to changes in the top peripheral T cell clonotypes found by TCRB sequencing. It was noted by the authors that analyses of patient blood samples could not be reproduced owing to sample limitations. Vaccine-induced immune responses across multiple MHC alleles were detected in around 92% of patients. Selection of PBMC samples for TCRB deep sequencing was based on availability.

V is cut back by 4 bases and J by 4 bases, with 5 bases in the junction unmatched. Including the terminal cysteine and phenylalanine, the CDR3 comprises 14 residues. The CDR3 DNA has 42 bases and is translated from base 1. CDR1 and CDR2, per the germline V gene, are SGHRS and YFSETQ. Libraries came from the immunoSEQ multiplex PCR assay. Rearranged TCR beta chain sequences were amplified using the hsTCRB Kit according to the manufacturer's protocol. Sequencing of TCRB libraries was carried out on an Illumina MiSeq. The study's own analysis went as follows. The proprietary platform of the kit vendor was used for demultiplexing, trimming and gene mapping. TCRdb carries this immuneACCESS record with in-frame sequences only. Its versions omit some clonotypes, under half of them owing to an unresolved V gene in the studies checked, with the rest unexplained. The V and J calls and clone size were taken over from that table, and D and trimming were inferred from the DNA. This sample gives 30,000 or so clones in total; around 80% of them show up just once. Jointly, the top ten make up approximately 3.4% of the sample.

Material: PBMCs, obtained from a glioma patient whose treatment included an IDH1 peptide vaccine. Recombination linked TRBV5-1 to TRBJ1-5, and TRBD1 aligns with 7 junction nucleotides. The receptor comes from a man in his forties with glioma. Some clones in this sample may be carry-over from other donors' samples. The encoded CDR3 is CASSPGQINQPQHF. The DNA is TGCGCCAGCAGCCCGGGACAGATAAATCAGCCCCAGCATTTT.